These 30 T cell receptor beta chains came from one sample sequenced in a study of blood T cell repertoires in COVID-19 (dated by TCRdb to 2020 to 2021). The protocol used for the library was the immunoSEQ multiplex PCR assay. Held by TCRdb, this immuneACCESS table contains in-frame sequences only and omits some clones. Under half of the omission traces to an unresolved V gene where checked; the cause of the rest is unknown. Counted in this sample were about 370,000 clones; around 90% of them appeared once. 2.5% to 3.5% of the sample lies in the top ten. The source material was peripheral blood. These receptors were collected from a woman aged 25 to 39 with COVID-19, enrolled during active disease.

In regard to this clone: The same CDR3 can be traced to other DNA sequences in this sample. The chain carries TRBV18 and TRBJ2-3, with 11 bases that match TRBD1. The CDR3 contains 16 residues. Germline trimming cut 0 bases from V and 3 bases from J; bases unmatched to any gene: 2. Germline CDR1 and CDR2: KGHSH and LQKENI. CDR3 sequence: CASSPPGQGGTDTQYF. The CDR3 nucleotides are TGTGCCAGCTCACCACCGGGACAGGGGGGGACAGATACGCAGTATTTT.

The genes are TRBV11-3 and TRBJ2-5; 11 bases are shared with TRBD2. Unmatched junction bases numbered 6, after V lost 1 base and J lost 5 bases. Germline V CDR1 and CDR2: SGHNT, YENEEA. The CDR3 consists of 16 residues. The CDR3 loop is CASSLGRLAGIETQYF. The CDR3 DNA sequence: TGTGCCAGCAGCTTAGGGAGACTAGCGGGGATTGAGACCCAGTACTTC. The complete variable domain, with remaining parts taken from reference TRBV11-3 and TRBJ2-5, reads EAGVVQSPRYKIIEKKQPVAFWCNPISGHNTLYWYLQNLGQGPELLIRYENEEAVDDSQLPKDRFSAERLKGVDSTLKIQPAELGDSAVYLCASSLGRLAGIETQYFGPGTRLLVL.

This chain connects TRBV12-3 or TRBV12-4 to TRBJ1-1; possible D gene TRBD1, 6 bases. The length of the CDR3 is 12 residues. V was cut by 2 bases and J by 7 bases, with 8 bases left in between. This CDR3 reads CASSLWDNEAFF. The CDR3 DNA follows: TGTGCCAGCAGTTTATGGGACAATGAAGCTTTCTTT.

Only one count was recorded for this clone. This chain joins TRBV7-2 and TRBJ1-2; TRBD1 agrees at 7 bases. Germline lookup yields CDR1 SGHTA and CDR2 FQGNSA. The CDR3 length is 16 residues. Germline trimming cut 8 bases from V and 7 bases from J; bases unmatched to any gene: 19. CDR3 sequence (DNA): TGTGCCAGCCGACAAGGGGGCCCCGGGGCCCCTAGTGGCTACACCTTC. Translation gives CASRQGGPGAPSGYTF.

The gene calls are TRBV5-1 and TRBJ2-2; the match to TRBD2 covers 10 bases. V gave up 1 base and J gave up 5 bases; unmatched junction bases: 11. The CDR3 loop spans 18 amino acids. Germline V gives CDR1 SGHRS, CDR2 YFSETQ. The CDR3 protein is CASSLLLAGPMRTGELFF. CDR3 DNA sequence: TGCGCCAGCAGCTTGCTACTAGCGGGACCTATGAGGACCGGGGAGCTGTTTTTT.

V is TRBV19 and J is TRBJ1-2; TRBD1 aligns across 7 bases. CDR1 is LNHDA and CDR2 is SQIVND in the germline V gene (reference sequence). This CDR3 region has 13 residues. The trim removed 10 bases at V and 14 bases at J, leaving 19 bases unmatched. In DNA form, the CDR3 reads TGTGCCACGACCCCGGGACAGCCCCTGATGTGGACCTTC. Its protein product is CATTPGQPLMWTF. The full variable domain, with the rest looked up from reference TRBV19 and TRBJ1-2, is DGGITQSPKYLFRKEGQNVTLSCEQNLNHDAMYWYRQDPGQGLRLIYYSQIVNDFQKGDIAEGYSVSREKKESFPLTVTSAQKNPTAFYLCATTPGQPLMWTFGSGTRLTVV.

The V and J genes are TRBV29-1 and TRBJ1-2, with unresolved D. The CDR3 extends over 17 amino acids. Trimming cost V 0 bases and J 7 bases, with 24 bases left between them. Germline V gene lookup returns CDR1 SQVTM and CDR2 ANQGSEA. The CDR3 bases are TGCAGCGTTGAAGATCGGTCTGGGGAGGGTTACTTTCGTGGCTACACCTTC. Translated: CSVEDRSGEGYFRGYTF. The full variable domain, with the rest looked up from reference TRBV29-1 and TRBJ1-2, is SAVISQKPSRDICQRGTSLTIQCQVDSQVTMMFWYRQQPGQSLTLIATANQGSEATYESGFVIDKFPISRPNLTFSTLTVSNMSPEDSSIYLCSVEDRSGEGYFRGYTFGSGTRLTVV.

This clone occurred once. This chain uses TRBV6-5 with TRBJ1-1; D gene uncertain. This CDR3 spans 14 amino acids. Trimming removed 3 bases at V and 5 bases at J, with 13 bases between. Germline CDR1 MNHEY, CDR2 SVGAGI. The CDR3 DNA follows: TGTGCCAGCAGTTATTTGGTCAGTTGGACTGAAGCTTTCTTT. Its protein product is CASSYLVSWTEAFF.

The genes are TRBV11-2 and TRBJ1-6, with D possibly TRBD1 on 6 matching bases. Germline V gives CDR1 SGHAT, CDR2 FQNNGV. This CDR3 contains 13 residues. V was shortened by 5 bases and J by 10 bases, with 12 bases between the two germline ends. CDR3 coding DNA: TGTGCCAGCAGCCAAGCGACAGGATCACCCCTCCACTTT. Translation: CASSQATGSPLHF.

CDR3 DNA: TGCGCCAGCAGCCCGGGACAGGGGGCATTCTACGAGCAGTACTTC. It yields the protein CASSPGQGAFYEQYF. This sequence joins TRBV5-1 and TRBJ2-7, with 12 bases that match TRBD1. The V segment lost 4 bases and the J segment 3 bases; nucleotides outside the gene matches: 5. Per germline, CDR1 SGHRS and CDR2 YFSETQ. The CDR3 sequence is 15 residues long.

The CDR3 DNA reads as TGTGCCAGCATCTATGGCAGGACGAACACCGGGGAGCTGTTTTTT. Its protein is CASIYGRTNTGELFF. The rearrangement joins TRBV6-6 to TRBJ2-2, with D uncertain. V was shortened by 7 bases and J by 0 bases, with 12 bases between the two germline ends. CDR1 and CDR2 (germline): MNHNY, SVGAGI (reference sequence). The CDR3 consists of 15 residues.

This clone has only a few counts. The V call is TRBV7-9, the J call TRBJ1-6, with D perhaps matching TRBD1 (5 bases). Between the trimmed V and J ends, which lost 4 bases and 0 bases, there was a span of 16 bases. Per germline, CDR1 SEHNR and CDR2 FQNEAQ (reference sequence). CDR3 size: 18 residues. The CDR3: CASSSQGVMSSYNSPLHF. Written as DNA, the CDR3 is TGTGCCAGCAGCTCCCAGGGCGTAATGAGCTCCTATAATTCACCCCTCCACTTT.

Regarding this clone: Additional DNA sequences in this sample encode the identical CDR3. The chain has TRBV19 and TRBJ1-1; 7 positions agree with TRBD1. V lost 4 bases to trimming and J lost 5 bases; unmatched junction nucleotides: 4. The CDR3 is made up of 13 amino acids. Germline loops: CDR1 LNHDA, CDR2 SQIVND (reference sequence). The CDR3: CASSSQGGTEAFF. The CDR3 DNA reads TGTGCCAGTAGTAGCCAGGGGGGAACTGAAGCTTTCTTT. Using reference TRBV19 and TRBJ1-1 for the parts outside the CDR3, the full variable domain is DGGITQSPKYLFRKEGQNVTLSCEQNLNHDAMYWYRQDPGQGLRLIYYSQIVNDFQKGDIAEGYSVSREKKESFPLTVTSAQKNPTAFYLCASSSQGGTEAFFGQGTRLTVV.

V and J are TRBV5-4 and TRBJ2-1; weak D call: TRBD2 (5 bases). The CDR3 contains 12 residues. The V end was cut by 0 bases, the J end by 7 bases, with 5 bases between. Germline V CDR1 and CDR2: SGHNT, YYREEE (reference sequence). The CDR3 nucleotides read TGTGCCAGCAGCTTGGGGGAGAATGAGCAGTTCTTC. Translated: CASSLGENEQFF.

The rearrangement uses TRBV6-5 and TRBJ1-5; weak D call: TRBD1 (5 bases). CDR1 and CDR2 from the germline V gene are MNHEY and SVGAGI. This CDR3 contains 13 residues. Deletions cut 8 bases from V and 3 bases from J, with 11 bases between. The CDR3 is CASAGQDNQPQHF. CDR3 in DNA: TGTGCCAGCGCAGGGCAGGACAATCAGCCCCAGCATTTT.

This chain connects TRBV11-2 to TRBJ2-7, with 8 nucleotides matching TRBD1. Germline lookup yields CDR1 SGHAT and CDR2 FQNNGV. The CDR3 length is 15 residues. Trimming at V came to 5 bases and at J to 2 bases, leaving 8 bases not matched to a gene. DNA for the CDR3: TGTGCCAGCAGCCTCCAGGGGACAGGACCCTACGAGCAGTACGTC. This translates into CASSLQGTGPYEQYV.

The chain is built from TRBV11-2 and TRBJ2-1, with a weak D call TRBD2 (6 bases). Trimming took 4 bases from V and 2 from J, leaving 12 bases between them. Germline V gene lookup returns CDR1 SGHAT and CDR2 FQNNGV. The CDR3 contains 15 residues. Here the CDR3 DNA reads TGTGCCAGCAGCTCCCGACTAGATACCTACAATGAGCAGTTCTTC. Its translation: CASSSRLDTYNEQFF.

The chain couples TRBV27 to TRBJ2-2, with D maybe TRBD2 (5 bases). The CDR3 totals 14 residues. V lost 4 bases and J lost 6, with 12 bases in between. The germline gives CDR1 MNHEY, CDR2 SMNVEV (reference sequence). The CDR3 is CASSSPSRAGELFF. The CDR3, as DNA: TGTGCCAGCAGTTCGCCTAGCCGGGCCGGGGAGCTGTTTTTT.

The rearrangement joins TRBV2 to TRBJ1-2, with D possibly being TRBD1 (5 bases). The CDR3 contains 13 residues. V dropped 7 bases and J dropped 11 bases, with 20 bases sitting between them. CDR1 is SNHLY, CDR2 FYNNEI, per germline. CDR3 sequence reads: CASTMAERGLYTF. In nucleotides, the CDR3 is TGTGCCAGCACCATGGCCGAGCGGGGCCTATACACCTTC. Based on the CDR3 plus reference TRBV2 and TRBJ1-2, the full variable domain is EPEVTQTPSHQVTQMGQEVILRCVPISNHLYFYWYRQILGQKVEFLVSFYNNEISEKSEIFDDQFSVERPDGSNFTLKIRSTKLEDSAMYFCASTMAERGLYTFGSGTRLTVV.

The chain carries TRBV4-3 and TRBJ1-6; 7 bases are shared with TRBD1. Per the germline V gene, CDR1 is LGHNA and CDR2 is YSLEER. The CDR3 consists of 15 residues. J was trimmed by 8 bases and V by 0 bases; bases with no gene match: 4. The CDR3 here is CASSQDRQGHSPLHF. The CDR3, as DNA: TGCGCCAGCAGCCAAGATCGACAGGGACATTCACCCCTCCACTTT.

The chain is built from TRBV5-4 and TRBJ2-5; 9 nucleotides agree with TRBD1. The V gene end was trimmed by 0 bases and the J gene end by 3 bases; junction bases not matched to a gene: 3. Germline loops: CDR1 SGHNT, CDR2 YYREEE (reference sequence). The CDR3 runs to 15 residues. The CDR3 DNA follows: TGTGCCAGCAGCTTGGTGGGACAGGGTAAAGAGACCCAGTACTTC. It translates to CASSLVGQGKETQYF.

This chain connects TRBV9 to TRBJ1-5; 7 nucleotides align to TRBD1. Germline values: CDR1 SGDLS, CDR2 YYNGEE. The V and J ends lost 0 bases and 2 bases, in that order; junction bases with no gene match: 2. This CDR3 spans 15 amino acids. CDR3 residues: CASSVATGGNQPQHF. The CDR3 nucleotides read TGTGCCAGCAGCGTAGCCACAGGGGGCAATCAGCCCCAGCATTTT.

The chain joins TRBV28 to TRBJ2-1; the match to TRBD1 covers 8 bases. Germline V lookup: CDR1 MDHEN, CDR2 SYDVKM. There are 15 residues in the CDR3. J was trimmed by 8 bases and V by 2 bases; bases with no gene match: 8. The CDR3 DNA sequence: TGTGCCAGCAGTTTAGCAGGACAGGGCTTAGATGAGCAGTTCTTC. It yields the protein CASSLAGQGLDEQFF.

The chain joins TRBV7-6 to TRBJ1-6, with D maybe TRBD1 (5 bases). Germline V gene sequence: CDR1 SGHVS, CDR2 FNYEAQ. The ends were cut back, 0 bases at V and 8 bases at J, with 14 bases in the middle. This CDR3 is 16 amino acids long. For the CDR3, the DNA is TGTGCCAGCAGCTTAGCCCCCGACAGTCGGGATTCACCCCTCCACTTT. It is translated as CASSLAPDSRDSPLHF.

This clone was recorded only once. The CDR3 loop is CAISESQDPNYGYTF. CDR3 in DNA: TGTGCCATCAGTGAGTCGCAGGATCCTAACTATGGCTACACCTTC. V gene TRBV10-3 combines with J gene TRBJ1-2, with D hard to call. Germline V gives CDR1 ENHRY, CDR2 SYGVKD. The CDR3 is made up of 15 amino acids. The V end lost 0 bases, the J end lost 0 bases, and 8 bases lay between the germline ends.

This chain uses TRBV5-6 with TRBJ2-6; perhaps TRBD2 as D (6 bases). The V and J ends lost 2 bases and 2 bases respectively, with 17 bases between them. The germline gives CDR1 SGHDT, CDR2 YYEEEE. The CDR3 has 18 amino acids. The CDR3 DNA reads TGTGCCAGCAGCTTTGGGTGGAGGGGACGGGCTGGGGCCAACGTCCTGACTTTC. Amino acid sequence: CASSFGWRGRAGANVLTF. The full variable domain, completed using reference TRBV5-6 and TRBJ2-6, is DAGVTQSPTHLIKTRGQQVTLRCSPKSGHDTVSWYQQALGQGPQFIFQYYEEEERQRGNFPDRFSGHQFPNYSSELNVNALLLGDSALYLCASSFGWRGRAGANVLTFGAGSRLTVL.

V is TRBV6-6 and J is TRBJ2-7; D is ambiguous. Trimming cost V 0 bases and J 2 bases, with 11 bases left between them. This CDR3 has 15 residues. The germline gives CDR1 MNHNY, CDR2 SVGAGI (reference sequence). The CDR3 nucleotides are TGTGCCAGCAGTTACTCCGGAGCGCCAACCTACGAGCAGTACGTC. This codes for CASSYSGAPTYEQYV.

For the CDR3, the DNA is TGTGCCAGTAGTCCCAGGACAGGTTTAAATCAGCCCCAGCATTTT. This encodes CASSPRTGLNQPQHF. V gene TRBV19 combines with J gene TRBJ1-5; TRBD1 aligns across 7 bases. V trimming: 5 bases; J trimming: 4 bases; junction bases outside the gene matches: 8. This CDR3 region has 15 residues. Looked up from germline, CDR1 is LNHDA and CDR2 is SQIVND (reference sequence).

V and J are TRBV6-5 and TRBJ2-7; 7 bases fit TRBD1. The CDR3 is 14 amino acids. After removal of 6 bases from V and 1 base from J, the junction contained 6 bases not matched to a gene. The germline CDR1 and CDR2 sequences are MNHEY and SVGAGI. CDR3 sequence: CASRRTTGSYEQYF. CDR3 coding DNA: TGTGCCAGCAGGCGCACGACAGGGTCCTACGAGCAGTACTTC.

This clone was detected a few times. The chain employs TRBV9 and TRBJ1-1; D is perhaps TRBD1 (6 bases). In germline, CDR1 is SGDLS, CDR2 YYNGEE. The CDR3 is 13 residues long. V was clipped by 0 bases and J by 8 bases, with 11 bases between them. The CDR3 reads CASSVEQGGEAFF. The CDR3 DNA sequence: TGTGCCAGCAGCGTAGAACAGGGAGGGGAAGCTTTCTTT. The whole variable domain, remainder taken from reference TRBV9 and TRBJ1-1, is DSGVTQTPKHLITATGQRVTLRCSPRSGDLSVYWYQQSLDQGLQFLIQYYNGEERAKGNILERFSAQQFPDLHSELNLSSLELGDSALYFCASSVEQGGEAFFGQGTRLTVV.